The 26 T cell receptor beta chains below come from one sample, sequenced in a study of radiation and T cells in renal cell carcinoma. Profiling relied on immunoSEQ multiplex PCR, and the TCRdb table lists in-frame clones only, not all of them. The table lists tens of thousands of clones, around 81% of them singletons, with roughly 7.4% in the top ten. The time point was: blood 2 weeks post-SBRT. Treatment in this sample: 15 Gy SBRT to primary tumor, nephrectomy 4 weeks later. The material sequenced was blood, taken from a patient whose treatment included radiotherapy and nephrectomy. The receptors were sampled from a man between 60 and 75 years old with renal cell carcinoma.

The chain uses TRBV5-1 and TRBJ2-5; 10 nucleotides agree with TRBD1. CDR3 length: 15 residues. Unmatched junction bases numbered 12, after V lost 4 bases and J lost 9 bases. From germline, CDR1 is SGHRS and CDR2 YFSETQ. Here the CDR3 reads CASSLVTTGGDPQYF. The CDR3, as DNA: TGCGCCAGCAGCCTGGTCACGACAGGGGGCGATCCCCAGTACTTC.

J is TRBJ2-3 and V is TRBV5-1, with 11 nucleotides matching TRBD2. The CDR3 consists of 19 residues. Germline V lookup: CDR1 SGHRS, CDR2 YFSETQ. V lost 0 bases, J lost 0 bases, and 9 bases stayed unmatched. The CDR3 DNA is TGCGCCAGCAGCTTGGCTGTACTAGCGGGGGAGCGGAGCACAGATACGCAGTATTTT. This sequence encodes CASSLAVLAGERSTDTQYF.

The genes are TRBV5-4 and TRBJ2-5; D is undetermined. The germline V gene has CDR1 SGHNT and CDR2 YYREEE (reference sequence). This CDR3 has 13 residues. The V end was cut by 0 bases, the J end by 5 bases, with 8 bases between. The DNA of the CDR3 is TGTGCCAGCAGCTTGGACTCGTCCGAGACCCAGTACTTC. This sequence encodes CASSLDSSETQYF. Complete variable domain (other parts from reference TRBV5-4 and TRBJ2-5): ETGVTQSPTHLIKTRGQQVTLRCSSQSGHNTVSWYQQALGQGPQFIFQYYREEENGRGNFPPRFSGLQFPNYSSELNVNALELDDSALYLCASSLDSSETQYFGPGTRLLVL.

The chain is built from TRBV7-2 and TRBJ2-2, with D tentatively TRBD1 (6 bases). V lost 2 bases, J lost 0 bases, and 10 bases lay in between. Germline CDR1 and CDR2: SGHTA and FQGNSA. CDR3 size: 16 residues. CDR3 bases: TGTGCCAGCAGCTTATTTAGGACAGCGAACACCGGGGAGCTGTTTTTT. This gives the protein CASSLFRTANTGELFF.

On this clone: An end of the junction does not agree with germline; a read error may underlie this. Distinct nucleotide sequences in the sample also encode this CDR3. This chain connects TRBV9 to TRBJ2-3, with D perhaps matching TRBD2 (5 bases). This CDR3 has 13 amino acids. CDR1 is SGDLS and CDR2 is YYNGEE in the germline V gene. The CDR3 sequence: CASSVGGADTQYF. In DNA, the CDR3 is TGTGCCAGTAGCGTAGGAGGCGCAGATACGCAGTATTTT.

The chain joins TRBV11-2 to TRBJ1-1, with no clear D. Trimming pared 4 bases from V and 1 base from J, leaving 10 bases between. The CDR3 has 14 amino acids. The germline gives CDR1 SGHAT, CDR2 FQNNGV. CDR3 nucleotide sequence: TGTGCCAGCAGCTCCGTATACAGGAACACTGAAGCTTTCTTT. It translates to CASSSVYRNTEAFF.

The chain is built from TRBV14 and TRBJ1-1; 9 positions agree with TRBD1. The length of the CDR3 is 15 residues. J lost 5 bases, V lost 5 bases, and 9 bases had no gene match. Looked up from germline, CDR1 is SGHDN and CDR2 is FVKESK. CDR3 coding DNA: TGTGCCAGCAGCTCGCTCGACAGGGGGTTGACTGAAGCTTTCTTT. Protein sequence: CASSSLDRGLTEAFF.

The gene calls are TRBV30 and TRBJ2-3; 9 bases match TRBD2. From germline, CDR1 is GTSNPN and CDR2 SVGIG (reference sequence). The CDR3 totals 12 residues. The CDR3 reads CALAGLTDTQYF. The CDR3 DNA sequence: TGTGCTCTAGCGGGACTTACAGATACGCAGTATTTT.

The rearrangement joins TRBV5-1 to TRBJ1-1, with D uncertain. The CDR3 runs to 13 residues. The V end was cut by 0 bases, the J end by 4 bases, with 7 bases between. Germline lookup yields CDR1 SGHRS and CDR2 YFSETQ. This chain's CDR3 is CASSLVSGTEAFF. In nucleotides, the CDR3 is TGCGCCAGCAGCTTGGTTTCGGGCACTGAAGCTTTCTTT.

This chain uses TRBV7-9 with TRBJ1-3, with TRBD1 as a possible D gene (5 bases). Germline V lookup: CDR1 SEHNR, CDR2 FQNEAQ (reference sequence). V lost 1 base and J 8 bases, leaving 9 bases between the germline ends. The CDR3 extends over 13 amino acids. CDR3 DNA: TGTGCCAGCAGCTTAGGGGGACCGGACACCATATATTTT. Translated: CASSLGGPDTIYF.

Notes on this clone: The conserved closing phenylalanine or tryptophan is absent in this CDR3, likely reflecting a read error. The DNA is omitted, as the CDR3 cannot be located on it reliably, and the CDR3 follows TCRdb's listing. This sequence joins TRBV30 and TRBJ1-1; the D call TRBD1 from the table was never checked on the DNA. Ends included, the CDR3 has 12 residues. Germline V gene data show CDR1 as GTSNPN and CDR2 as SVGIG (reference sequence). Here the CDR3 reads CAWSTSSVVGGL.

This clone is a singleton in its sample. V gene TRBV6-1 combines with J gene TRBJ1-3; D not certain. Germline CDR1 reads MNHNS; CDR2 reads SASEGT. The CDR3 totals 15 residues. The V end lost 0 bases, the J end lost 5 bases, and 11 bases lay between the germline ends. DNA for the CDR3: TGTGCCAGCAGTGAAGCTCTCTCTGGTAGAAACACCATATATTTT. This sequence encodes CASSEALSGRNTIYF.

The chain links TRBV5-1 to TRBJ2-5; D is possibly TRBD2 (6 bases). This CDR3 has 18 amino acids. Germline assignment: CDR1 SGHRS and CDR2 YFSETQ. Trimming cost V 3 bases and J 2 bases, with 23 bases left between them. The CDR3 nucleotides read TGCGCCAGCAGCTCTTACCCGGAGGGGAATTGGGGACAAGAGACCCAGTACTTC. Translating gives CASSSYPEGNWGQETQYF. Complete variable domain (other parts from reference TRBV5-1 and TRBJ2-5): KAGVTQTPRYLIKTRGQQVTLSCSPISGHRSVSWYQQTPGQGLQFLFEYFSETQRNKGNFPGRFSGRQFSNSRSEMNVSTLELGDSALYLCASSSYPEGNWGQETQYFGPGTRLLVL.

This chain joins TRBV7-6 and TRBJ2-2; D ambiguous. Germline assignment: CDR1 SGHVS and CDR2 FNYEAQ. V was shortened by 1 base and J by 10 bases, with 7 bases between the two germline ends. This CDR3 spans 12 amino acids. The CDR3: CASSLDLEELFF. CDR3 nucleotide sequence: TGTGCCAGCAGCTTAGACTTAGAGGAGCTGTTTTTT.

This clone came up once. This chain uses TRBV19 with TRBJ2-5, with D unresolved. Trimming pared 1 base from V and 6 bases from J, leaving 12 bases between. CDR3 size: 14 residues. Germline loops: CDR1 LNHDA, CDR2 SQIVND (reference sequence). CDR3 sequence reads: CASSIASDSQTQYF. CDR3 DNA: TGTGCCAGTAGTATAGCCTCCGACTCCCAGACCCAGTACTTC.

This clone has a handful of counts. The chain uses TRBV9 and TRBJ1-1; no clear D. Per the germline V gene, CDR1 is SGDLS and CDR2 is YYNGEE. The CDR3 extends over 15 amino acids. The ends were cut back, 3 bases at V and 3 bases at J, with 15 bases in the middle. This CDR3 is CASSAGGGLHTEAFF. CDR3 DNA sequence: TGTGCCAGCAGCGCCGGTGGAGGGCTTCACACTGAAGCTTTCTTT.

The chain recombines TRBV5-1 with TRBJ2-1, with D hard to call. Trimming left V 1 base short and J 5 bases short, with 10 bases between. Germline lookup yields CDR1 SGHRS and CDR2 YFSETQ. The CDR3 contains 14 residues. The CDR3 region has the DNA TGCGCCAGCAGCTTGAGCCAGGTCAACAATGAGCAGTTCTTC. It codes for CASSLSQVNNEQFF.

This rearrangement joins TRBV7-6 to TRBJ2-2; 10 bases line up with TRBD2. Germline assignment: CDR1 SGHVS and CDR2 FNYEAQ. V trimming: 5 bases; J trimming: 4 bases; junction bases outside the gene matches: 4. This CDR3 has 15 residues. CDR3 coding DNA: TGTGCCAGCAGCGTAATAGCGGGGGGCACCGGGGAGCTGTTTTTT. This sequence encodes CASSVIAGGTGELFF.

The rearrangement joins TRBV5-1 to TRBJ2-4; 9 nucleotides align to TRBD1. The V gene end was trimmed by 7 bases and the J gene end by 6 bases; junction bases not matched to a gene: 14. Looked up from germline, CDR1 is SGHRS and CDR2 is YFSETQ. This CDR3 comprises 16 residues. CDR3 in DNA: TGCGCCAGCTCCCAACAAGGGGACAGGGAGACAAACATTCAGTACTTC. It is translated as CASSQQGDRETNIQYF.

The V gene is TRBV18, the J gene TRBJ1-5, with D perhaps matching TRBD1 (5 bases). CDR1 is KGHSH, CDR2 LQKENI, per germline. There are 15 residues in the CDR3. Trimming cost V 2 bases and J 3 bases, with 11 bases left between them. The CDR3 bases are TGTGCCAGCTCACCAATGGGAGGGGACAATCAGCCCCAGCATTTT. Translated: CASSPMGGDNQPQHF.

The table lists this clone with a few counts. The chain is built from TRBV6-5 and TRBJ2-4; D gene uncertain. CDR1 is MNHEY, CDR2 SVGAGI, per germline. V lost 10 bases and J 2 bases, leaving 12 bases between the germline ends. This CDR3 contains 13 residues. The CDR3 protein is CATHGRSKNIQYF. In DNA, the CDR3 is TGTGCCACCCACGGGCGATCCAAAAACATTCAGTACTTC.

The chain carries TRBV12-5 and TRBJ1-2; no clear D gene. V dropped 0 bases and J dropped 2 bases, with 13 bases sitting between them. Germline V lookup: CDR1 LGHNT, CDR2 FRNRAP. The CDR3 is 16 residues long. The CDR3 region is CASGLVVGQTNYGYTF. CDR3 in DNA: TGTGCTAGTGGTTTGGTAGTAGGGCAGACCAACTATGGCTACACCTTC.

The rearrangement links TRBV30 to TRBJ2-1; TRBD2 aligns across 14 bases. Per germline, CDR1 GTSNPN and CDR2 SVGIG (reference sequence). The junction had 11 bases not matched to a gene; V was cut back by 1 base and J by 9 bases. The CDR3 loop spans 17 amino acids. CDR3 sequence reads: CAWSDTGTSGSGSEQFF. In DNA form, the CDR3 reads TGTGCCTGGAGTGACACCGGGACTAGCGGGAGTGGGAGTGAGCAGTTCTTC.

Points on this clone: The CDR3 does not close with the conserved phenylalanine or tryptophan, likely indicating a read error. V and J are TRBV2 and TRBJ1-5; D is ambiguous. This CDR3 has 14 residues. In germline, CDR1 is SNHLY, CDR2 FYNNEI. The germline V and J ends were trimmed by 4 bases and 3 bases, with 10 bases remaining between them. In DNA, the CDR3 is TGTGCCAGCAGTGCGACGGAGGACAATCAGCCCCAGCATTCT. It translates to CASSATEDNQPQHS.

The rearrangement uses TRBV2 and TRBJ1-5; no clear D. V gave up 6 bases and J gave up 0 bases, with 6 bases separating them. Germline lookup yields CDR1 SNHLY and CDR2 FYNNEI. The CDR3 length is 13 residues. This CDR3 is CASRLNSNQPQHF. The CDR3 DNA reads TGTGCCAGCAGGCTCAATAGCAATCAGCCCCAGCATTTT.

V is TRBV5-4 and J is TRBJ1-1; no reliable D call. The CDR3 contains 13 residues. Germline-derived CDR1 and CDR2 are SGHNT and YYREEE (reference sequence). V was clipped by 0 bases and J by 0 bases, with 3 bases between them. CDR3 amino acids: CASSLGLNTEAFF. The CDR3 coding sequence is TGTGCCAGCAGCTTGGGACTGAACACTGAAGCTTTCTTT.